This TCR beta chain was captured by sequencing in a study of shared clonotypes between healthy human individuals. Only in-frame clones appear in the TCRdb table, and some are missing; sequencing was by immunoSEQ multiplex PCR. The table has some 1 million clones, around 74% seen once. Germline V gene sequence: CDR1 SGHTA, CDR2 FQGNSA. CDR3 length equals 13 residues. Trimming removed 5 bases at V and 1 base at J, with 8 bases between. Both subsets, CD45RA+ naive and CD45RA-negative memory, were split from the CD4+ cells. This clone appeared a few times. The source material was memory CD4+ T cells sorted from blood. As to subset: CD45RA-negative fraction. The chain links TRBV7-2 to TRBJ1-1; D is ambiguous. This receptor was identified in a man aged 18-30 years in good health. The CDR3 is CASSPRENTEAFF. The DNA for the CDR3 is TGTGCCAGCAGCCCGCGGGAGAACACTGAAGCTTTCTTT.